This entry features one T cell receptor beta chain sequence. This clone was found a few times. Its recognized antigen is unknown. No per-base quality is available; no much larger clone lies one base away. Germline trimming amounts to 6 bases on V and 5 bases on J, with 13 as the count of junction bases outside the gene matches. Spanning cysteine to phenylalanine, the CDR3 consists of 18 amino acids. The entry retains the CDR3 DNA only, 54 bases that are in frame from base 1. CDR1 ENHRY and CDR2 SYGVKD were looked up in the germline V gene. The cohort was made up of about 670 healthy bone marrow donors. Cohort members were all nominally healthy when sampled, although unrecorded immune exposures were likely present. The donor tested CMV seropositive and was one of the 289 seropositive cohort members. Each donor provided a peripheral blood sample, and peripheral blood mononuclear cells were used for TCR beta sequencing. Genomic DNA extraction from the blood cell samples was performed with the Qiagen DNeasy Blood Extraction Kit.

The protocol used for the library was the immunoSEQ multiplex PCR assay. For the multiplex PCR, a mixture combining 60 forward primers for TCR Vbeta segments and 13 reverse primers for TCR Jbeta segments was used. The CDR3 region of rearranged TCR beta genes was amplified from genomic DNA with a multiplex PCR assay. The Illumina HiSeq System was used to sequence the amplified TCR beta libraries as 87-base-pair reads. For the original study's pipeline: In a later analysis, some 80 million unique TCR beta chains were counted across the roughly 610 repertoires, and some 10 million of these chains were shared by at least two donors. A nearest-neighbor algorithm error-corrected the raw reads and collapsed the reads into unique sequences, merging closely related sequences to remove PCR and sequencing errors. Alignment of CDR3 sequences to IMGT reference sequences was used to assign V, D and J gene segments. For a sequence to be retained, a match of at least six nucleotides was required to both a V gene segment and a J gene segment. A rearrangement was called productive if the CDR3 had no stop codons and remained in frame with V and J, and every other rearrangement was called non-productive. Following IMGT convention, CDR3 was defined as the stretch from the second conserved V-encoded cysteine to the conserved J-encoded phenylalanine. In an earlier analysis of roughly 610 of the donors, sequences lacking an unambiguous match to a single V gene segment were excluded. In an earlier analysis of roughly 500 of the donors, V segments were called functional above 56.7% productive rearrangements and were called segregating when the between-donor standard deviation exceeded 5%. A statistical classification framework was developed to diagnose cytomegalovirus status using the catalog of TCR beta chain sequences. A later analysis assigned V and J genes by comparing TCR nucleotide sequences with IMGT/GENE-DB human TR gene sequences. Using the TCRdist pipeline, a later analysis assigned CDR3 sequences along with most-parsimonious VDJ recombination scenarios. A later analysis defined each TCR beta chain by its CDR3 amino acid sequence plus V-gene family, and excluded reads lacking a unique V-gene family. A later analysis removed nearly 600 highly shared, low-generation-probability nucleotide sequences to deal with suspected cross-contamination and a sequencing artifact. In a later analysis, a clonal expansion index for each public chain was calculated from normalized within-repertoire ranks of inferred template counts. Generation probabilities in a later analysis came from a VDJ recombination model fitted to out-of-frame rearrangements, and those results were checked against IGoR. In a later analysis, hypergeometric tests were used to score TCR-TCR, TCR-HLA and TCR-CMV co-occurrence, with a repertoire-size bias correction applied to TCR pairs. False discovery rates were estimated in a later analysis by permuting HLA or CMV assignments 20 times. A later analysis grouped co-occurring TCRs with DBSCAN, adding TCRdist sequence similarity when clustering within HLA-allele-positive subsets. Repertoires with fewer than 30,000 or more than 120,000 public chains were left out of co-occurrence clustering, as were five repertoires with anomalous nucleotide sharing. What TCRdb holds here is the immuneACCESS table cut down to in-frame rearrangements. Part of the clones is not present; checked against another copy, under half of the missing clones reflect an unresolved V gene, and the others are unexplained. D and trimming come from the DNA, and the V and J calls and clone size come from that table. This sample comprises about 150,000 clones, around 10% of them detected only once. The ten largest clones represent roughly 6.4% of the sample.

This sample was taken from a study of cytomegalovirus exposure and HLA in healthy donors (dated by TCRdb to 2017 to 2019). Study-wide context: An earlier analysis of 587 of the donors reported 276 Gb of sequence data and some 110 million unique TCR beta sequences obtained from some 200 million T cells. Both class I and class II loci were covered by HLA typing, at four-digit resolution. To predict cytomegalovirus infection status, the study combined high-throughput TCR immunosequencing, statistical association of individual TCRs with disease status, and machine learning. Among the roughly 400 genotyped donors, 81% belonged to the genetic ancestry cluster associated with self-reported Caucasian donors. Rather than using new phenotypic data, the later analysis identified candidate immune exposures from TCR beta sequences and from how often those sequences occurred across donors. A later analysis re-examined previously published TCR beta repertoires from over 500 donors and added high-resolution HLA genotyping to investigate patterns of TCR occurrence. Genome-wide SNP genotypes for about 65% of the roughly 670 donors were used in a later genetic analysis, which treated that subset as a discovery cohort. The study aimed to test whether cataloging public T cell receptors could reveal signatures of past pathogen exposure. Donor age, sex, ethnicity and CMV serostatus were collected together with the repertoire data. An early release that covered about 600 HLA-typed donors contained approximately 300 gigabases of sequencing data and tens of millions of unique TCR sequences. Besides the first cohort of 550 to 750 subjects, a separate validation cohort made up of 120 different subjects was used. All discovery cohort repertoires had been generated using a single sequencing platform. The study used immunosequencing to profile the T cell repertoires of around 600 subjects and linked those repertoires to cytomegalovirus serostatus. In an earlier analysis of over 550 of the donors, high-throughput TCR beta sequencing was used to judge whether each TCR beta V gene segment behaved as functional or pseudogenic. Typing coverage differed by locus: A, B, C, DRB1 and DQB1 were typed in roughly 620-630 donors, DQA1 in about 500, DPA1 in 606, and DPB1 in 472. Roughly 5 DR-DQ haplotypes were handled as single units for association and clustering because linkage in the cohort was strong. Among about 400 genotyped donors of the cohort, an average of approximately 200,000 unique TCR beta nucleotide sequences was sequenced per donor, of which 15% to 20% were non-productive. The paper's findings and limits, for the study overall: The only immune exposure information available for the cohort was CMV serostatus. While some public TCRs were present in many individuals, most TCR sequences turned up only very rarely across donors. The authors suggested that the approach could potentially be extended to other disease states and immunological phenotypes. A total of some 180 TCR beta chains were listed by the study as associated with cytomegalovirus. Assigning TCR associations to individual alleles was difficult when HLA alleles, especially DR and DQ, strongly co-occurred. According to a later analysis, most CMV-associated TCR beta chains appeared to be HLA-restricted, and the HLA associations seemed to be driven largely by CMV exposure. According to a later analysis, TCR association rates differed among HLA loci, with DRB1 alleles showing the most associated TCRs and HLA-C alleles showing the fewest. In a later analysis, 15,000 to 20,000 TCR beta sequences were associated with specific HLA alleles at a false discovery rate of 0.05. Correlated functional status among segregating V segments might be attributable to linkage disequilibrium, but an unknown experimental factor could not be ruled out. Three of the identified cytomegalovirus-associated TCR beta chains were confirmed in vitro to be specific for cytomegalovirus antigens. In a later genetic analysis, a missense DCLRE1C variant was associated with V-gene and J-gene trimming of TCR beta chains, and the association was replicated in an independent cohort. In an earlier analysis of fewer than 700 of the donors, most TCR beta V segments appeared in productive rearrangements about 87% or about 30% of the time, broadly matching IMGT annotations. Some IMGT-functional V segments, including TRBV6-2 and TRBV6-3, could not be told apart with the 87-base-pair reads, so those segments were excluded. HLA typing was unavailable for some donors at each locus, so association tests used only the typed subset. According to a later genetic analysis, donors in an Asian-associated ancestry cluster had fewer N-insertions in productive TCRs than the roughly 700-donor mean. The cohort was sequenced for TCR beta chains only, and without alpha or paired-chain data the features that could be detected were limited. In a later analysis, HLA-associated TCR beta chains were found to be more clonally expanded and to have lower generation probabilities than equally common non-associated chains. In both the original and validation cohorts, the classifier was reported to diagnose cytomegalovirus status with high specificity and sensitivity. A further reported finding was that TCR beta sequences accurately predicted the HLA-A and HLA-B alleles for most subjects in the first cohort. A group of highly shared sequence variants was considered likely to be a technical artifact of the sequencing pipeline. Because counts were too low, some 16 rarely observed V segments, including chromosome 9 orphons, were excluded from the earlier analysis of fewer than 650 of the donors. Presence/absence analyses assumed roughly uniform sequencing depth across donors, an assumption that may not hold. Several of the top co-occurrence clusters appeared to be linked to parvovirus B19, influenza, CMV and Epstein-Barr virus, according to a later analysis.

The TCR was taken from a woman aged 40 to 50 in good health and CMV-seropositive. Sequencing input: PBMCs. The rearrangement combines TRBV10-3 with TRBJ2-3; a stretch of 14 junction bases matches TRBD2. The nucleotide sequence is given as TGTGCCATCAGCGGGACTAGCGGGGGCGGACGAGGTGAAGATACGCAGTATTTT. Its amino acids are CAISGTSGGGRGEDTQYF.